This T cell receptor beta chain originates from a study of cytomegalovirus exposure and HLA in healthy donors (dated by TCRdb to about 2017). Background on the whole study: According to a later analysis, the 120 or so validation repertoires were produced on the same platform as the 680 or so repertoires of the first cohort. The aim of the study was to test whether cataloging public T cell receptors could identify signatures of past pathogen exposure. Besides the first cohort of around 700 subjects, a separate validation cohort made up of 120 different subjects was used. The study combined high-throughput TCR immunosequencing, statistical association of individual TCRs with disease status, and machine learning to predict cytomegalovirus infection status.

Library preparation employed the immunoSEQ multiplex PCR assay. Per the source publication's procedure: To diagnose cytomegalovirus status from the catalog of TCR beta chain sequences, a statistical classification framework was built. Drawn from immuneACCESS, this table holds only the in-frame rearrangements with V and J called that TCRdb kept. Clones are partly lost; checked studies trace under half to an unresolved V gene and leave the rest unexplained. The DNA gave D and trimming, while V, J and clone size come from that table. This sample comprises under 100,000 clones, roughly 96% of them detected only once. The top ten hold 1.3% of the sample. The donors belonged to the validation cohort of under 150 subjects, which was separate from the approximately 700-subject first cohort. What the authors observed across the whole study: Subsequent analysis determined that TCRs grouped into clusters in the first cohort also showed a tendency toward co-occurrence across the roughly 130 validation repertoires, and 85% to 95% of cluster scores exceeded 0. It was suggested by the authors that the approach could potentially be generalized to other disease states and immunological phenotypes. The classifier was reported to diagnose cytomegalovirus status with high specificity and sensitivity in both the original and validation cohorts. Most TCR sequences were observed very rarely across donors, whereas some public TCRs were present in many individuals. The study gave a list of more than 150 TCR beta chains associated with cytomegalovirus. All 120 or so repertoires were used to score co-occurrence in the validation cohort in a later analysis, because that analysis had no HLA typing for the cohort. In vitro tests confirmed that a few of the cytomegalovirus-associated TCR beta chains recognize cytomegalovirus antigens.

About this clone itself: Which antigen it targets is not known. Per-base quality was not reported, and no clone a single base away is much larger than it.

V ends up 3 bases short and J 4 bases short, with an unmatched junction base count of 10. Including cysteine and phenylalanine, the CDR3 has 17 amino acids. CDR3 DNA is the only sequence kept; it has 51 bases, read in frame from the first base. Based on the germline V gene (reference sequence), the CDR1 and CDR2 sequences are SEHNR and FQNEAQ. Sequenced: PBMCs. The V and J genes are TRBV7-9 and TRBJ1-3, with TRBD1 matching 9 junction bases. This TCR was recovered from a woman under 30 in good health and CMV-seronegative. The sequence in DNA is TGTGCCAGCAGCTTTGGAGGACAGGGGCGCCCCGGAAACACCATATATTTT. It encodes CASSFGGQGRPGNTIYF.